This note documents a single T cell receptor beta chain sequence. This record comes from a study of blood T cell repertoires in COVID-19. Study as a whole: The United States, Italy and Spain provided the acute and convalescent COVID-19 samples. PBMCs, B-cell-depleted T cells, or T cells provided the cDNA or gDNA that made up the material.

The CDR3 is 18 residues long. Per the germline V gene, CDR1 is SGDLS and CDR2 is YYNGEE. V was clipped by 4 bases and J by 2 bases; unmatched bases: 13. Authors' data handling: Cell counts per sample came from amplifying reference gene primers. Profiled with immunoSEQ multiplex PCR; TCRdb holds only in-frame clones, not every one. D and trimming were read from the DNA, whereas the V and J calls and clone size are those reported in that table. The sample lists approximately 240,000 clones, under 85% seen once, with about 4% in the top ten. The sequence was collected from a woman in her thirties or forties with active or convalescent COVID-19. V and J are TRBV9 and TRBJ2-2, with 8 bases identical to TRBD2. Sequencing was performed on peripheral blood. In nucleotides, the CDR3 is TGTGCCAGCAGCCCCAGCTTTATGAGCGGGGGTAACACCGGGGAGCTGTTTTTT. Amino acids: CASSPSFMSGGNTGELFF.